These 32 T cell receptor beta chains were sequenced from one sample in a study of T cell changes during pregnancy in multiple sclerosis. Profiled with immunoSEQ multiplex PCR; TCRdb holds only in-frame clones, not every one. The sample holds roughly 80,000 clones, about 91% seen once. This sample comprised peripheral blood, obtained before pregnancy. These receptors originate from a female donor with multiple sclerosis, enrolled in a pregnancy study.

V usage is TRBV6-6 and J usage is TRBJ2-5; 8 nucleotides match TRBD2. The CDR3 totals 13 residues. Unmatched junction bases numbered 3, after V lost 5 bases and J lost 4 bases. In germline, CDR1 is MNHNY, CDR2 SVGAGI (reference sequence). CDR3 nucleotides: TGTGCCAGCAGTCCACTAGCGGTAGAGACCCAGTACTTC. It is translated as CASSPLAVETQYF.

The J gene is TRBJ2-7, the V gene TRBV6-5, with 12 bases lining up with TRBD2. From germline, CDR1 is MNHEY and CDR2 SVGAGI. The CDR3 contains 14 residues. J lost 3 bases, V lost 5 bases, and 2 bases had no gene match. CDR3 nucleotides: TGTGCCAGCAGTCAGGGACTAGCGGGCTACGAGCAGTACTTC. Amino acids: CASSQGLAGYEQYF.

CDR3 in amino acids: CASSPQENYGYTF. The CDR3 region has the DNA TGTGCCAGCAGTCCACAGGAGAACTATGGCTACACCTTC. V is TRBV6-5 and J is TRBJ1-2; maybe TRBD1 (5 bases). The ends were cut back, 5 bases at V and 2 bases at J, with 9 bases in the middle. The length of the CDR3 is 13 residues. In germline, CDR1 is MNHEY, CDR2 SVGAGI.

This chain connects TRBV28 to TRBJ2-1; TRBD2 aligns across 9 bases. CDR1 MDHEN and CDR2 SYDVKM come from the germline V gene. The CDR3 contains 15 residues. The junction had 6 bases not matched to a gene; V was cut back by 3 bases and J by 6 bases. The CDR3 here is CASSLAGGRTNEQFF. Here the CDR3 DNA reads TGTGCCAGCAGTTTGGCGGGAGGGAGGACCAATGAGCAGTTCTTC.

The chain uses TRBV4-1 and TRBJ2-3; the match to TRBD2 covers 9 bases. Germline loops: CDR1 MGHRA, CDR2 YSYEKL. The CDR3 has 16 residues. J gave up 8 bases and V 5 bases, and 14 bases lay outside the gene matches. This CDR3 reads CASSSGAGGPSGTQYF. DNA for the CDR3: TGCGCCAGCAGCTCAGGGGCGGGAGGGCCGTCGGGTACGCAGTATTTT.

The chain links TRBV9 to TRBJ2-3, with 10 nucleotides matching TRBD2. V was clipped by 3 bases and J by 1 base; unmatched bases: 5. CDR1 SGDLS and CDR2 YYNGEE come from the germline V gene. The CDR3 runs to 16 residues. The CDR3 loop is CASSALAGEGTDTQYF. The CDR3 nucleotides are TGTGCCAGCAGCGCCCTAGCGGGAGAGGGCACAGATACGCAGTATTTT.

The chain employs TRBV7-2 and TRBJ2-7, with a tentative D call TRBD1 (5 bases). Trimming cost V 3 bases and J 6 bases, with 15 bases left between them. The CDR3 has 14 residues. Germline CDR1 SGHTA, CDR2 FQGNSA. The DNA for the CDR3 is TGTGCCAGCAGCTTGAACTACAGGTTCTCCGAGCAGTACTTC. Encoded protein: CASSLNYRFSEQYF. The full variable domain, completed using reference TRBV7-2 and TRBJ2-7, is GAGVSQSPSNKVTEKGKDVELRCDPISGHTALYWYRQSLGQGLEFLIYFQGNSAPDKSGLPSDRFSAERTGGSVSTLTIQRTQQEDSAVYLCASSLNYRFSEQYFGPGTRLTVT.

The chain uses TRBV6-6 and TRBJ2-7; the D gene is possibly TRBD2 (5 bases). V was shortened by 5 bases and J by 7 bases, with 9 bases between the two germline ends. The CDR3 is 11 residues long. The germline CDR1 and CDR2 sequences are MNHNY and SVGAGI (reference sequence). The CDR3 DNA sequence: TGTGCCAGCAGTGACAAGCGGGAGCAGTACTTC. Residues: CASSDKREQYF.

V gene TRBV6-1 combines with J gene TRBJ2-3, with 7 bases aligning to TRBD2. The germline V gene has CDR1 MNHNS and CDR2 SASEGT. The trim removed 3 bases at V and 15 bases at J, leaving 15 bases unmatched. The CDR3 sequence is 14 residues long. The CDR3 protein is CASSDGREPLQGYF. The CDR3 DNA sequence: TGTGCCAGCAGTGATGGGCGGGAGCCTCTGCAGGGATATTTT.

The chain combines TRBV19 with TRBJ1-1; D possibly corresponds to TRBD1 (6 bases). The V end lost 3 bases, the J end lost 4 bases, and 6 bases lay between the germline ends. The CDR3 covers 12 residues. Germline CDR1 reads LNHDA; CDR2 reads SQIVND (reference sequence). The CDR3 bases are TGTGCCAGTAGTATGGGGGCCACTGAAGCTTTCTTT. Its protein product is CASSMGATEAFF. Using reference TRBV19 and TRBJ1-1 for the parts outside the CDR3, the full variable domain is DGGITQSPKYLFRKEGQNVTLSCEQNLNHDAMYWYRQDPGQGLRLIYYSQIVNDFQKGDIAEGYSVSREKKESFPLTVTSAQKNPTAFYLCASSMGATEAFFGQGTRLTVV.

The chain has TRBV7-8 and TRBJ2-1; TRBD1 matches 8 bases. There are 17 residues in the CDR3. From germline, CDR1 is SGHVS and CDR2 FQNEAQ. V lost 2 bases to trimming and J lost 5 bases; unmatched junction nucleotides: 11. The DNA for the CDR3 is TGTGCCAGCAGCTTAAGGCCCTTCGGACAGGGAAACAATGAGCAGTTCTTC. It translates to CASSLRPFGQGNNEQFF.

The chain employs TRBV5-1 and TRBJ2-5, with 8 nucleotides matching TRBD2. The germline V gene has CDR1 SGHRS and CDR2 YFSETQ. CDR3 length: 18 amino acids. J was trimmed by 5 bases and V by 0 bases; bases with no gene match: 15. The CDR3 DNA is TGCGCCAGCAGCTTGGATATGCGGGAGGACCGGGATGTGGAGACCCAGTACTTC. Translating it yields CASSLDMREDRDVETQYF.

V usage is TRBV7-9 and J usage is TRBJ1-4; the D gene is possibly TRBD1 (6 bases). Germline V gene sequence: CDR1 SEHNR, CDR2 FQNEAQ (reference sequence). The germline V and J ends were trimmed by 2 bases and 3 bases, with 13 bases remaining between them. CDR3 length equals 16 residues. The CDR3 sequence is CASSLSGGASNEKLFF. CDR3 coding DNA: TGTGCCAGCAGCTTAAGTGGGGGGGCCTCTAATGAAAAACTGTTTTTT.

This clone came up once. The genes are TRBV30 and TRBJ2-4, with 7 bases lining up with TRBD2. Trimming removed 1 base from V and 8 bases from J; junction bases left unmatched: 5. Germline lookup yields CDR1 GTSNPN and CDR2 SVGIG (reference sequence). The length of the CDR3 is 13 residues. The CDR3 nucleotides are TGTGCCTGGAGTGCTGCGGGAGTTTACATTCAGTACTTC. Amino acids: CAWSAAGVYIQYF. Using reference TRBV30 and TRBJ2-4 for the parts outside the CDR3, the full variable domain is SQTIHQWPATLVQPVGSPLSLECTVEGTSNPNLYWYRQAAGRGLQLLFYSVGIGQISSEVPQNLSASRPQDRQFILSSKKLLLSDSGFYLCAWSAAGVYIQYFGAGTRLSVL.

The chain has TRBV10-3 and TRBJ2-7; 10 bases are a match to TRBD2. The germline CDR1 and CDR2 sequences are ENHRY and SYGVKD. Trimming took 3 bases from V and 6 from J; bases not matched to a gene: 11. The CDR3 extends over 16 amino acids. CDR3 sequence (DNA): TGTGCCATCAGTGAAGCCAAGGGACTAGCGTCGGGCGAGCAGTACTTC. This translates into CAISEAKGLASGEQYF.

The rearrangement links TRBV5-4 to TRBJ2-1, with 11 bases fitting TRBD2. Germline CDR1 reads SGHNT; CDR2 reads YYREEE (reference sequence). This CDR3 has 15 amino acids. Losses at the gene ends were 3 bases for V and 4 bases for J; bases not matched to a gene: 3. The CDR3 sequence: CASSSGLAEYNEQFF. For the CDR3, the DNA is TGTGCCAGCAGCTCGGGACTAGCGGAATACAATGAGCAGTTCTTC.

This chain links TRBV11-2 with TRBJ2-3, with 7 bases lining up with TRBD2. The ends lost 5 bases at V and 0 bases at J; junction bases unmatched: 8. Germline assignment: CDR1 SGHAT and CDR2 FQNNGV. The CDR3 contains 16 residues. The CDR3 loop reads CASSPGYSGSTDTQYF. The DNA of the CDR3 is TGTGCCAGCAGCCCTGGATATAGCGGGAGCACAGATACGCAGTATTTT.

The V gene is TRBV5-8, the J gene TRBJ1-1; no clear D gene. CDR1 is SGHTS, CDR2 YDEGEE, per germline. Trimming shortened V by 0 bases and J by 3 bases, and 6 bases separated the two germline ends. This CDR3 is 13 amino acids long. The CDR3 nucleotides read TGTGCCAGCAGCTTGGTATCTGACACTGAAGCTTTCTTT. It codes for CASSLVSDTEAFF. Based on the CDR3 plus reference TRBV5-8 and TRBJ1-1, the full variable domain is EAGVTQSPTHLIKTRGQQATLRCSPISGHTSVYWYQQALGLGLQFLLWYDEGEERNRGNFPPRFSGRQFPNYSSELNVNALELEDSALYLCASSLVSDTEAFFGQGTRLTVV.

This chain uses TRBV4-1 with TRBJ2-7; 7 bases are shared with TRBD2. The CDR3 totals 16 residues. CDR1 is MGHRA, CDR2 YSYEKL, per germline. V lost 4 bases, J lost 1 base, and 10 bases stayed unmatched. CDR3 in DNA: TGCGCCAGCAGCCTTAGCGGGTTCTCCCGATCCTACGAGCAGTACTTC. As protein: CASSLSGFSRSYEQYF.

This clone has a handful of counts. CDR3 loop: CASRQGNGAEAFF. In DNA form, the CDR3 reads TGCGCCAGCAGACAGGGAAATGGGGCTGAAGCTTTCTTT. This chain joins TRBV10-2 and TRBJ1-1; TRBD1 might be the D (6 bases). CDR3 length: 13 amino acids. CDR1 is WSHSY, CDR2 SAAADI, per germline. The germline V and J ends were trimmed by 6 bases and 6 bases, with 14 bases remaining between them.

The chain recombines TRBV28 with TRBJ2-7; tentative D call: TRBD2 (5 bases). V lost 2 bases to trimming and J lost 6 bases, with 20 bases between them. The germline CDR1 and CDR2 sequences are MDHEN and SYDVKM. This CDR3 region has 16 residues. The CDR3 bases are TGTGCCAGCAGTTTACCCTCACTAGGAATCCCCCCCGAGCAGTACTTC. Amino acids: CASSLPSLGIPPEQYF.

The gene calls are TRBV2 and TRBJ1-5; the match to TRBD1 covers 7 bases. The CDR3 runs to 14 residues. Germline V lookup: CDR1 SNHLY, CDR2 FYNNEI. Trimming removed 8 bases from V and 0 bases from J; junction bases left unmatched: 4. CDR3 protein: CASQQGSSNQPQHF. For the CDR3, the DNA is TGTGCCAGCCAACAGGGGTCTAGCAATCAGCCCCAGCATTTT.

Written as DNA, the CDR3 is TGTGCCAGCAGCCAGACGGACAGCCAAGATCTCTATGGCTACACCTTC. This codes for CASSQTDSQDLYGYTF. The chain has TRBV7-9 and TRBJ1-2, with D maybe TRBD1 (6 bases). V was pared by 5 bases and J by 4 bases, with 20 bases between. The CDR3 is 16 residues long. Germline V gives CDR1 SEHNR, CDR2 FQNEAQ (reference sequence). The whole variable domain, filled in from reference TRBV7-9 and TRBJ1-2, reads DTGVSQNPRHKITKRGQNVTFRCDPISEHNRLYWYRQTLGQGPEFLTYFQNEAQLEKSRLLSDRFSAERPKGSFSTLEIQRTEQGDSAMYLCASSQTDSQDLYGYTFGSGTRLTVV.

The V call is TRBV5-8, the J call TRBJ2-5; 10 bases align to TRBD2. V lost 0 bases, J lost 4 bases, and 3 bases stayed unmatched. The CDR3 has 15 amino acids. Per the germline V gene, CDR1 is SGHTS and CDR2 is YDEGEE. CDR3 DNA: TGTGCCAGCAGCTTGGGTTCTAGCGGGAGAGAGACCCAGTACTTC. This encodes CASSLGSSGRETQYF.

For the CDR3, the DNA is TGCGCCAGCAGCCAAAGACAGGGTTTAACCGGGGAGCTGTTTTTT. The encoded protein is CASSQRQGLTGELFF. The chain links TRBV4-1 to TRBJ2-2, with 7 bases that match TRBD1. CDR3 size: 15 residues. The germline gives CDR1 MGHRA, CDR2 YSYEKL. Trimming removed 2 bases from V and 5 bases from J; junction bases left unmatched: 5.

The V gene is TRBV2, the J gene TRBJ1-3; 12 positions match TRBD1. Germline V gene lookup returns CDR1 SNHLY and CDR2 FYNNEI. The CDR3 loop spans 18 amino acids. Trimming cost V 5 bases and J 1 base; bases outside gene matches: 9. The CDR3 DNA is TGTGCCAGCAGTATCCGGGACAGGGGGCAATCTTCTGGAAACACCATATATTTT. It is translated as CASSIRDRGQSSGNTIYF.

The chain couples TRBV19 to TRBJ1-1, with 10 bases that match TRBD1. The CDR3 is 15 residues long. Germline V gene data show CDR1 as LNHDA and CDR2 as SQIVND (reference sequence). After removal of 5 bases from V and 4 bases from J, the junction contained 7 bases not matched to a gene. The CDR3 reads CASSLDRGPGTEAFF. DNA of the CDR3: TGTGCCAGTAGTCTCGACAGGGGGCCCGGCACTGAAGCTTTCTTT.

The chain has TRBV29-1 and TRBJ2-1; D not resolved. Germline V gene data show CDR1 as SQVTM and CDR2 as ANQGSEA. CDR3 size: 14 residues. V was clipped by 3 bases and J by 4 bases, with 13 bases between them. The CDR3 sequence is CSVDKDVGYNEQFF. The CDR3 DNA follows: TGCAGCGTTGATAAAGATGTCGGGTACAATGAGCAGTTCTTC.

The V gene is TRBV14, the J gene TRBJ2-3; D may be TRBD1 (5 bases). V lost 1 base and J lost 7, with 21 bases in between. The CDR3 loop spans 17 amino acids. Germline V gene sequence: CDR1 SGHDN, CDR2 FVKESK. The CDR3 nucleotides are TGTGCCAGCAGCCAAGGCCAAACAAGACAGCAAGAGTATACGCAGTATTTT. Translating gives CASSQGQTRQQEYTQYF.

The rearrangement joins TRBV19 to TRBJ2-3; 8 nucleotides line up with TRBD2. Per germline, CDR1 LNHDA and CDR2 SQIVND (reference sequence). Trimming took 3 bases from V and 4 from J; bases not matched to a gene: 15. The CDR3 extends over 18 amino acids. The CDR3 bases are TGTGCCAGTAGTATGGGCTTCGAAGCGGGAGCCCGGGCAGATACGCAGTATTTT. This codes for CASSMGFEAGARADTQYF.

This sequence joins TRBV7-2 and TRBJ1-2, with 10 bases aligning to TRBD1. The CDR3 sequence is 15 residues long. Germline loops: CDR1 SGHTA, CDR2 FQGNSA. J lost 8 bases, V lost 4 bases, and 10 bases had no gene match. CDR3: CASSYKGQGLGGYTF. In nucleotides, the CDR3 is TGTGCCAGCAGCTACAAGGGACAGGGGTTGGGGGGCTACACCTTC.

V is TRBV5-4 and J is TRBJ2-7; 8 bases fit TRBD2. Unmatched junction bases numbered 9, after V lost 4 bases and J lost 6 bases. CDR3 length: 14 residues. Germline values: CDR1 SGHNT, CDR2 YYREEE (reference sequence). In DNA, the CDR3 is TGTGCCAGCAGCCAATCCGGGACTAGAGGCGAGCAGTACTTC. Its translation is CASSQSGTRGEQYF.